The 23 T cell receptor beta chains in this list originate from one sample, sequenced in a study of blood T cell repertoires in COVID-19. Profiled with immunoSEQ multiplex PCR; TCRdb holds only in-frame clones, not every one. This table holds fewer than 300,000 clones, around 85% found once. The sample was PBMCs or T cells enriched from blood (not recorded which). Receptor source: a woman aged 50 to 65 who had recovered from COVID-19.

Remarks on this clone: At one end, the junction sequence differs from germline, possibly due to a read error. The chain links TRBV11-3 to TRBJ2-1; 10 nucleotides align to TRBD2. There are 17 residues in the CDR3. Germline CDR1 reads SGHNT; CDR2 reads YENEEA. CDR3 loop: CASSSSKAGGPYNEQFF. As DNA, the CDR3 is TGTGCCAGCAGCTCATCTAAAGCGGGGGGGCCCTATAATGAGCAGTTCTTC.

The J gene is TRBJ1-3, the V gene TRBV5-1; 8 positions match TRBD1. After removal of 4 bases from V and 1 base from J, the junction contained 4 bases not matched to a gene. This CDR3 is built from 15 residues. CDR1 is SGHRS, CDR2 YFSETQ, per germline. The DNA for the CDR3 is TGCGCCAGCAGCCTAAGGACAGGGTCTGGAAACACCATATATTTT. It translates to CASSLRTGSGNTIYF.

V and J are TRBV19 and TRBJ1-4; D gene unclear. CDR3 length: 15 residues. Germline loops: CDR1 LNHDA, CDR2 SQIVND (reference sequence). With 6 bases removed from V and 0 bases from J, the gap between germline ends came to 11 bases. CDR3 residues: CASRSNGATNEKLFF. The CDR3 nucleotides are TGTGCCAGTAGGTCGAACGGGGCAACTAATGAAAAACTGTTTTTT.

This chain links TRBV24-1 with TRBJ1-4, with 8 nucleotides matching TRBD1. CDR3 size: 16 residues. V dropped 5 bases and J dropped 8; count of bases not matched to a gene: 12. Per germline, CDR1 KGHDR and CDR2 SFDVKD. CDR3: CATSGPSDRGEEKLFF. CDR3 in DNA: TGTGCCACCAGTGGCCCCTCCGACAGGGGAGAGGAAAAACTGTTTTTT.

The chain employs TRBV2 and TRBJ1-5; possible D gene TRBD1, 5 bases. Germline CDR1 SNHLY, CDR2 FYNNEI. The V and J ends lost 4 bases and 4 bases respectively, with 11 bases between them. The CDR3 is made up of 14 amino acids. The CDR3 coding sequence is TGTGCCAGCAGTGGGGCAGGGATAAATCAGCCCCAGCATTTT. Translated, it gives CASSGAGINQPQHF.

This chain links TRBV3-1 (or the pseudogene TRBV3-2) with TRBJ2-3; D unresolved. CDR3 length: 12 residues. The germline V gene encodes CDR1 LGHDT and CDR2 YNNKEL (reference sequence). Trimming left V 4 bases short and J 5 bases short, with 7 bases between. CDR3 protein: CASSRRVDTQYF. CDR3 coding DNA: TGTGCCAGCAGCCGCCGGGTAGATACGCAGTATTTT.

CDR3 residues: CASSHAAGRTGELFF. CDR3 nucleotide sequence: TGTGCCAGCAGCCACGCGGCAGGGAGGACCGGGGAGCTGTTTTTT. This chain joins TRBV3-1 (or the pseudogene TRBV3-2) and TRBJ2-2, with D possibly matching TRBD2 (6 bases). Deletions cut 3 bases from V and 5 bases from J, with 13 bases between. Germline loops: CDR1 LGHDT, CDR2 YNNKEL (reference sequence). The CDR3 is 15 residues long.

J is TRBJ2-1 and V is TRBV9, with TRBD1 matching 10 bases. The junction had 20 bases not matched to a gene; V was cut back by 7 bases and J by 7 bases. CDR1 and CDR2 from the germline V gene are SGDLS and YYNGEE. There are 18 residues in the CDR3. The CDR3: CASDGLGTGDWRRNEQFF. In nucleotides, the CDR3 is TGTGCCAGCGACGGACTGGGGACAGGGGACTGGAGGAGGAATGAGCAGTTCTTC.

This chain joins TRBV12-3 or TRBV12-4 and TRBJ1-6; TRBD1 is a possible D gene (6 bases). V lost 4 bases and J lost 14, with 12 bases in between. CDR3 length: 12 amino acids. CDR3 coding DNA: TGTGCCAGCAGTTGGACAGAAGGGGCCCTCCACTTT. Residues: CASSWTEGALHF.

The chain couples TRBV12-3 or TRBV12-4 to TRBJ2-4; maybe TRBD2 (5 bases). The CDR3 has 11 residues. Trimming shortened V by 6 bases and J by 9 bases, and 9 bases separated the two germline ends. CDR3 region: CASSSEGIQYF. The CDR3 coding sequence is TGTGCCAGCAGCTCAGAGGGCATTCAGTACTTC.

About this clone itself: This sample also contains other DNA sequences that code for the same CDR3. CDR3 coding DNA: TGTGCCAGCAGTTACCCGGGCGGGGGCAATCAGCCCCAGCATTTT. This sequence encodes CASSYPGGGNQPQHF. This chain connects TRBV6-2 or TRBV6-3 to TRBJ1-5, with D unresolved. The V gene's germline CDR1 is MNHEY and CDR2 SVGEGT. The CDR3 totals 15 residues. The V gene lost 2 bases and the J gene lost 2 bases, with 10 bases spanning the gap.

This clone was picked up a small number of times. This chain uses TRBV20-1 with TRBJ1-2, with 7 bases identical to TRBD1. Trimming at V came to 3 bases and at J to 6 bases, leaving 19 bases not matched to a gene. Germline CDR1 DFQATT, CDR2 SNEGSKA (reference sequence). The CDR3 loop spans 17 amino acids. CDR3 sequence: CSASLRGGGGFRDGYTF. The CDR3 region has the DNA TGCAGTGCTAGTCTTCGAGGAGGAGGGGGCTTTAGAGATGGCTACACCTTC.

The chain carries TRBV27 and TRBJ1-5; a weak D match, TRBD1 (5 bases). This CDR3 contains 13 residues. Germline loops: CDR1 MNHEY, CDR2 SMNVEV (reference sequence). V shed 6 bases and J shed 0 bases, with 6 bases lying between them. CDR3 nucleotide sequence: TGTGCCAGCAGAGACAGTAGCAATCAGCCCCAGCATTTT. Encoded protein: CASRDSSNQPQHF.

This rearrangement joins TRBV10-2 to TRBJ2-7, with a tentative D call TRBD1 (5 bases). Per germline, CDR1 WSHSY and CDR2 SAAADI. This CDR3 contains 13 residues. Trimming stripped 8 bases from V and 3 bases from J, with 14 bases between. CDR3 bases: TGCGCCAGCGCGGAACAGGCGTACTACGAGCAGTACTTC. This gives the protein CASAEQAYYEQYF.

This clone was recorded a few times. The J gene is TRBJ1-2, the V gene TRBV4-2; D might be TRBD1 (6 bases). Germline CDR1 is LGHNA and CDR2 is YNFKEQ. The CDR3 consists of 14 residues. Trimming shortened V by 0 bases and J by 8 bases, and 13 bases separated the two germline ends. CDR3 loop: CASSQDRAGVGYTF. In nucleotides, the CDR3 is TGTGCCAGCAGCCAAGATCGGGCAGGGGTGGGCTACACCTTC.

This chain connects TRBV18 to TRBJ1-1; no definite D call. CDR1 is KGHSH, CDR2 LQKENI, per germline. This CDR3 has 14 residues. The germline V and J ends were trimmed by 4 bases and 1 base, with 10 bases remaining between them. CDR3 bases: TGTGCCAGCTCACTTTCCGGAGGGAACACTGAAGCTTTCTTT. Translated: CASSLSGGNTEAFF.

This clone appeared once. The rearrangement joins TRBV3-1 (or the pseudogene TRBV3-2) to TRBJ1-1; D possibly corresponds to TRBD1 (5 bases). Per the germline V gene, CDR1 is LGHDT and CDR2 is YNNKEL (reference sequence). The length of the CDR3 is 15 residues. V was pared by 0 bases and J by 5 bases, with 13 bases between. In DNA, the CDR3 is TGTGCCAGCAGCCAAGATCGGCACCCAGGGACTGAAGCTTTCTTT. It yields the protein CASSQDRHPGTEAFF.

The chain employs TRBV30 and TRBJ2-1; 8 bases align to TRBD2. The length of the CDR3 is 13 residues. Germline CDR1 is GTSNPN and CDR2 is SVGIG (reference sequence). V was clipped by 1 base and J by 6 bases; unmatched bases: 2. The CDR3 protein is CAWSGLALNEQFF. The CDR3 coding sequence is TGTGCCTGGAGTGGACTAGCGCTCAATGAGCAGTTCTTC.

This rearrangement joins TRBV5-4 to TRBJ1-2; TRBD1 matches 7 bases. J was trimmed by 8 bases and V by 6 bases; bases with no gene match: 13. Per the germline V gene, CDR1 is SGHNT and CDR2 is YYREEE (reference sequence). CDR3 size: 14 residues. CDR3 protein: CASTTDRAFWGYTF. In DNA, the CDR3 is TGTGCCAGCACGACCGACAGGGCCTTTTGGGGCTACACCTTC.

This rearrangement joins TRBV24-1 to TRBJ2-5; D uncertain. Germline-derived CDR1 and CDR2 are KGHDR and SFDVKD. Trimming left V 0 bases short and J 4 bases short, with 8 bases between. The CDR3 length is 14 residues. The CDR3 DNA follows: TGTGCCACCAGTGATTTGCTGGCGGTAGAGACCCAGTACTTC. The encoded protein is CATSDLLAVETQYF.

The chain carries TRBV5-4 and TRBJ1-4; tentative D call: TRBD1 (6 bases). The CDR3 contains 15 residues. Germline V gene sequence: CDR1 SGHNT, CDR2 YYREEE (reference sequence). Deletions cut 4 bases from V and 8 bases from J, with 18 bases between. CDR3 DNA: TGTGCCAGCAGCCTACAGGGTGCTGGGGCCGAAAAACTGTTTTTT. Its protein is CASSLQGAGAEKLFF.

The chain joins TRBV2 to TRBJ2-7; TRBD1 aligns across 8 bases. Germline loops: CDR1 SNHLY, CDR2 FYNNEI. CDR3 length equals 14 residues. Trimming took 6 bases from V and 4 from J; bases not matched to a gene: 8. The CDR3 sequence is CASRDRAFSYEQYF. CDR3 in DNA: TGTGCCAGCAGGGACAGGGCTTTTTCTTACGAGCAGTACTTC.

The chain joins TRBV5-1 to TRBJ2-2; D call uncertain. The CDR3 runs to 14 residues. Trimming pared 2 bases from V and 1 base from J, leaving 6 bases between. Germline CDR1 SGHRS, CDR2 YFSETQ. The CDR3 DNA follows: TGCGCCAGCAGCTTTGACATGAACACCGGGGAGCTGTTTTTT. Translation: CASSFDMNTGELFF.